This T cell receptor (beta chain) was found in a study of OX40 agonist ivuxolimab in advanced cancers. Overall study: An anti-OX40 (CD134) antibody with agonistic activity, ivuxolimab, was administered to patients. Partial responses were observed in three patients, of whom one had hepatocellular carcinoma and two had cutaneous melanoma. Whole-study findings and limits: Both CD4+ and CD8+ T cell populations in blood had undergone clonal expansion by week 6 at 0.1 to 3.0 mg/kg. Normalized expansion of T-cell clones was also low for some nonresponders.

With 6 bases removed from V and 0 bases from J, the gap between germline ends came to 9 bases. CDR1 is MNHEY, CDR2 SVGAGI, per germline. This CDR3 is built from 14 residues. To note about this clone: Its target is unknown.

Only in-frame clones appear in the TCRdb table, and some are missing; sequencing was by immunoSEQ multiplex PCR. This sample has roughly 70,000 clones, with over 80% found just once. The J gene is TRBJ1-3, the V gene TRBV6-5; D call uncertain. This sample comprised CD4+ or CD8+ T cells sorted from blood, obtained in a trial of the OX40 agonist ivuxolimab. The clonotype was recovered from an adult with an advanced solid tumor such as melanoma, head and neck, liver or kidney cancer. CDR3 protein: CASRTDYSGNTIYF. CDR3 nucleotides: TGTGCCAGCAGGACGGACTACTCTGGAAACACCATATATTTT.